Shown below are 6 T cell receptor beta chains from a single sample sequenced in a study of blood T cell repertoires in COVID-19 (TCRdb year 2020). The library was produced with the immunoSEQ multiplex PCR assay. Entries here come from immuneACCESS through TCRdb and include only in-frame sequences with V and J called. Some clones fail to appear in such tables; in the studies checked, an unresolved V gene covers under half of the shortfall, and the cause of the remainder is unknown. Counted in this sample were fewer than 400,000 clones; around nine tenths of them appeared once. 3% of the sample belongs to the ten largest clones. Sequenced: peripheral blood. The receptors derive from a human donor in a cohort sampled during active COVID-19.

This clone was recorded once. The CDR3 protein is CASRLSRVAYNSPLHF. CDR3 DNA: TGTGCCAGCAGATTAAGCAGGGTTGCCTATAATTCACCCCTCCACTTT. The J gene is TRBJ1-6, the V gene TRBV7-8; TRBD1 is a possible D gene (5 bases). The V gene lost 6 bases and the J gene lost 2 bases, with 14 bases spanning the gap. The CDR3 runs to 16 residues. Germline V lookup: CDR1 SGHVS, CDR2 FQNEAQ.

This chain links TRBV2 with TRBJ2-7; 7 bases line up with TRBD1. V trimming: 3 bases; J trimming: 7 bases; junction bases outside the gene matches: 12. The germline gives CDR1 SNHLY, CDR2 FYNNEI. The CDR3 has 15 residues. CDR3 bases: TGTGCCAGCAGTGATCGGCCAGGGGGTGGGCAGGAGCAGTACTTC. The encoded protein is CASSDRPGGGQEQYF.

This sequence joins TRBV7-3 and TRBJ2-2, with 11 bases fitting TRBD2. With 5 bases clipped from V and 0 bases from J, the junction kept 5 bases outside the gene matches. There are 17 residues in the CDR3. CDR1 is SGHTA, CDR2 FQGTGA, per germline. CDR3 DNA sequence: TGTGCCAGCAGCCCCGGGACTAGCGGAACGAACACCGGGGAGCTGTTTTTT. Its protein product is CASSPGTSGTNTGELFF.

Only a few counts were recorded for this clone. V is TRBV7-3 and J is TRBJ1-1, with TRBD1 matching 9 bases. The V gene end was trimmed by 5 bases and the J gene end by 4 bases; junction bases not matched to a gene: 2. CDR3 length: 13 amino acids. Germline CDR1 is SGHTA and CDR2 is FQGTGA. The CDR3 sequence: CASSRQGGTEAFF. The CDR3, as DNA: TGTGCCAGCAGCCGACAGGGGGGCACTGAAGCTTTCTTT.

This sequence joins TRBV2 and TRBJ2-5, with TRBD1 matching over 9 bases. CDR3 length: 15 amino acids. In germline, CDR1 is SNHLY, CDR2 FYNNEI. V was clipped by 5 bases and J by 5 bases; unmatched bases: 9. CDR3 in amino acids: CASSTGTGRSETQYF. The DNA of the CDR3 is TGTGCCAGCAGTACCGGGACAGGGAGGTCGGAGACCCAGTACTTC.

The V call is TRBV28, the J call TRBJ2-1; the match to TRBD2 covers 9 bases. Germline V gives CDR1 MDHEN, CDR2 SYDVKM. The CDR3 consists of 15 residues. Losses at the gene ends were 2 bases for V and 12 bases for J; bases not matched to a gene: 11. CDR3 sequence reads: CASSLLAGRKAVQFF. In DNA, the CDR3 is TGTGCCAGCAGTTTACTAGCGGGAAGAAAAGCGGTGCAGTTCTTC.